This TCR beta chain was obtained from a study of T-cell memory formation after mild COVID-19. This clonotype was detected many times. A single record per CDR3 protein comes from TCRdb applying MiXCR to the 5' RACE reads. The data contain about 130,000 distinct CDR3 sequences, under 30% of them seen just once; the ten biggest clones take up less than 25%. Trimming stripped 3 bases from V and 8 bases from J, with 8 bases between. The germline CDR1 and CDR2 sequences are SGHVS and FNYEAQ. The CDR3 consists of 12 residues. The sequence was collected from an adult woman who had mild COVID-19 (a few samples of this study predate the infection). Cell type and time point are not known. The sample comprised PBMCs or a T cell subset sorted from them (not recorded which). The J gene is TRBJ2-1, the V gene TRBV7-6; D is unclear. The CDR3 DNA follows: TGTGCCAGCAGCTTTTTGAATCATGAGCAGTTCTTC. Translating it yields CASSFLNHEQFF.